These 28 T cell receptor beta chains came from one sample sequenced in a study of radiotherapy plus CTLA-4 blockade in lung cancer. Data came from immunoSEQ multiplex PCR; TCRdb stores just in-frame clones and leaves some out. The profile shows 25,000 to 30,000 clones, about 77% of them singletons. This specimen was peripheral blood, taken from a patient treated with radiotherapy plus ipilimumab. The receptors come from a human donor with non-small cell lung cancer that progressed on radiotherapy plus ipilimumab.

The V and J genes are TRBV4-1 and TRBJ1-1; D gene ambiguous. Germline V CDR1 and CDR2: MGHRA, YSYEKL. The CDR3 is 12 residues long. V gave up 0 bases and J gave up 8 bases, with 7 bases separating them. The CDR3 loop reads CASSQEGLEAFF. CDR3 nucleotides: TGCGCCAGCAGCCAAGAAGGGTTAGAAGCTTTCTTT.

V gene TRBV28 combines with J gene TRBJ1-2; D remains ambiguous. CDR3 length equals 10 residues. Germline values: CDR1 MDHEN, CDR2 SYDVKM. CDR3 region: CAAGGYGYTF. CDR3 bases: TGTGCAGCCGGTGGCTATGGCTACACCTTC.

J is TRBJ2-1 and V is TRBV5-6, with TRBD1 as a possible D gene (5 bases). Per the germline V gene, CDR1 is SGHDT and CDR2 is YYEEEE. Trimming cost V 2 bases and J 8 bases, with 11 bases left between them. CDR3 length equals 13 residues. CDR3 in amino acids: CASSFLQADEQFF. The CDR3 region has the DNA TGTGCCAGCAGCTTCCTACAGGCGGATGAGCAGTTCTTC.

The V and J genes are TRBV7-8 and TRBJ2-7; 9 bases map to TRBD2. The trim removed 5 bases at V and 0 bases at J, leaving 5 bases unmatched. The CDR3 is made up of 15 amino acids. Germline lookup yields CDR1 SGHVS and CDR2 FQNEAQ. The CDR3 DNA reads as TGTGCCAGCAGCCAGACTAGCGGTAGCTCCTACGAGCAGTACTTC. Residues: CASSQTSGSSYEQYF.

This chain joins TRBV6-5 and TRBJ1-1; 9 nucleotides align to TRBD1. V lost 5 bases and J lost 5; bases outside the gene matches: 9. The CDR3 spans 15 residues. Germline values: CDR1 MNHEY, CDR2 SVGAGI. CDR3 DNA: TGTGCCAGCAGTCAACAGGGACAGGGTAAAACTGAAGCTTTCTTT. This gives the protein CASSQQGQGKTEAFF.

This clone has just one count. The genes are TRBV6-6 and TRBJ1-1; a possible D gene is TRBD1 (6 bases). The V and J ends lost 1 base and 4 bases respectively, with 7 bases between them. The CDR3 sequence is 13 residues long. Germline-derived CDR1 and CDR2 are MNHNY and SVGAGI (reference sequence). The CDR3 sequence: CASSYLQGTEAFF. The CDR3 bases are TGTGCCAGCAGTTACTTACAGGGCACTGAAGCTTTCTTT.

This chain uses TRBV27 with TRBJ2-5; 12 nucleotides agree with TRBD2. The CDR3 loop spans 14 amino acids. The J segment lost 5 bases and the V segment lost 6 bases, leaving 4 bases of the junction unmatched. Germline V gives CDR1 MNHEY, CDR2 SMNVEV (reference sequence). The CDR3 sequence: CASSRLAGDETQYF. The CDR3 nucleotides read TGTGCCAGCAGCCGACTAGCGGGAGACGAGACCCAGTACTTC.

This chain connects TRBV6-5 to TRBJ1-2; no clear D gene. CDR1 is MNHEY, CDR2 SVGAGI, per germline. There are 12 residues in the CDR3. Deletions cut 5 bases from V and 12 bases from J, with 16 bases between. CDR3 in amino acids: CASSEAEESHTF. The CDR3 DNA follows: TGTGCCAGCAGTGAAGCGGAAGAATCTCACACCTTC.

The chain couples TRBV29-1 to TRBJ2-2, with a tentative D call TRBD2 (6 bases). The germline V and J ends were trimmed by 7 bases and 2 bases, with 17 bases remaining between them. Germline V gene data show CDR1 as SQVTM and CDR2 as ANQGSEA. The CDR3 is 15 residues long. CDR3: CSAEGSRTNTGELFF. The CDR3 nucleotides read TGCAGCGCGGAGGGGTCCCGAACCAACACCGGGGAGCTGTTTTTT.

This chain links TRBV7-2 with TRBJ2-2; the D gene is possibly TRBD1 (5 bases). V lost 5 bases and J 5 bases, leaving 18 bases between the germline ends. The germline gives CDR1 SGHTA, CDR2 FQGNSA. The CDR3 covers 16 residues. CDR3 in amino acids: CASSPYDSLQTGELFF. CDR3 sequence (DNA): TGTGCCAGCAGCCCATATGACAGTCTGCAGACCGGGGAGCTGTTTTTT.

The rearrangement joins TRBV9 to TRBJ1-1; TRBD1 is a possible D gene (6 bases). Trimming pared 0 bases from V and 0 bases from J, leaving 9 bases between. CDR1 is SGDLS and CDR2 is YYNGEE in the germline V gene. The CDR3 extends over 15 amino acids. The CDR3 DNA follows: TGTGCCAGCAGCGTAGATGGGGGCTTGAACACTGAAGCTTTCTTT. Its protein is CASSVDGGLNTEAFF. The full variable domain, rest sourced from reference TRBV9 and TRBJ1-1, is DSGVTQTPKHLITATGQRVTLRCSPRSGDLSVYWYQQSLDQGLQFLIQYYNGEERAKGNILERFSAQQFPDLHSELNLSSLELGDSALYFCASSVDGGLNTEAFFGQGTRLTVV.

The rearrangement uses TRBV9 and TRBJ2-7, with 7 bases that match TRBD1. The J segment lost 1 base and the V segment lost 0 bases, leaving 4 bases of the junction unmatched. This CDR3 region has 15 residues. The V gene's germline CDR1 is SGDLS and CDR2 YYNGEE. The CDR3 DNA sequence: TGTGCCAGCAGCGTAGAGGCAGGGGGATCCTACGAGCAGTACTTC. Translating gives CASSVEAGGSYEQYF.

The V gene is TRBV28, the J gene TRBJ2-4, with 8 bases that match TRBD1. Trimming at V came to 5 bases and at J to 0 bases, leaving 3 bases not matched to a gene. The CDR3 has 15 residues. The germline gives CDR1 MDHEN, CDR2 SYDVKM. The CDR3: CASSAGGRAKNIQYF. For the CDR3, the DNA is TGTGCCAGCAGTGCAGGGGGCCGAGCCAAAAACATTCAGTACTTC.

In this sample, this clone turned up once. The gene calls are TRBV6-1 and TRBJ1-2, with 9 bases matching TRBD1. In germline, CDR1 is MNHNS, CDR2 SASEGT. Unmatched junction bases numbered 6, after V lost 2 bases and J lost 8 bases. The CDR3 spans 14 residues. The CDR3 bases are TGTGCCAGCAGTGAATACAGGGGGCAACTGGGCTACACCTTC. Amino acid sequence: CASSEYRGQLGYTF.

The rearrangement links TRBV13 to TRBJ2-1; D is undetermined. This CDR3 spans 16 amino acids. V dropped 4 bases and J dropped 5 bases, with 18 bases sitting between them. CDR1 and CDR2 from the germline V gene are PRHDT and FYEKMQ (reference sequence). The DNA for the CDR3 is TGTGCCAGCAGCTCCGGGCTTGGAAAAGTAAACAATGAGCAGTTCTTC. Amino acids: CASSSGLGKVNNEQFF.

The chain uses TRBV6-6 and TRBJ2-1; no definite D call. Germline CDR1 and CDR2: MNHNY and SVGAGI (reference sequence). V lost 6 bases and J lost 8, with 20 bases in between. CDR3 length equals 15 residues. The CDR3 is CASSPEPDRPDEQFF. The DNA of the CDR3 is TGTGCCAGCAGCCCCGAACCGGACCGCCCCGATGAGCAGTTCTTC.

The V gene is TRBV27, the J gene TRBJ2-6; D remains ambiguous. V lost 0 bases, J lost 4 bases, and 4 bases lay in between. Germline V lookup: CDR1 MNHEY, CDR2 SMNVEV (reference sequence). The CDR3 contains 14 residues. CDR3 DNA sequence: TGTGCCAGCAGTTTATCGAAGGGGGCCAACGTCCTGACTTTC. It is translated as CASSLSKGANVLTF.

This chain connects TRBV28 to TRBJ2-1; 9 bases are a match to TRBD2. Germline trimming cut 2 bases from V and 9 bases from J; bases unmatched to any gene: 5. CDR1 and CDR2 (germline): MDHEN, SYDVKM. The CDR3 sequence is 14 residues long. This CDR3 is CASSLTGGGVEQFF. The CDR3 nucleotides read TGTGCCAGCAGTTTAACGGGCGGGGGGGTTGAGCAGTTCTTC.

On this clone itself: This CDR3 is also generated by other DNA sequences in the sample. The genes are TRBV5-6 and TRBJ1-2, with D possibly being TRBD1 (5 bases). Germline V gene data show CDR1 as SGHDT and CDR2 as YYEEEE. This CDR3 spans 13 amino acids. V shed 8 bases and J shed 5 bases, with 16 bases lying between them. The CDR3 reads CASSSQAHYGYTF. The DNA for the CDR3 is TGTGCCAGTTCCTCACAGGCCCATTATGGCTACACCTTC.

The rearrangement uses TRBV6-1 and TRBJ1-1, with TRBD1 matching over 7 bases. The CDR3 consists of 12 residues. J was trimmed by 5 bases and V by 6 bases; bases with no gene match: 3. CDR1 MNHNS and CDR2 SASEGT come from the germline V gene. The CDR3 bases are TGTGCCAGCAGGTCAGGGGGGACTGAAGCTTTCTTT. Translation: CASRSGGTEAFF.

This chain connects TRBV29-1 to TRBJ1-2; 9 bases line up with TRBD1. Trimming at V came to 5 bases and at J to 6 bases, leaving 10 bases not matched to a gene. Germline-derived CDR1 and CDR2 are SQVTM and ANQGSEA. CDR3 size: 14 residues. This CDR3 is CSVSDPRDRDGYTF. The CDR3 DNA reads TGCAGCGTTAGCGACCCCCGGGACAGGGATGGCTACACCTTC.

Only one count was recorded for this clone. The chain links TRBV4-2 to TRBJ1-3; D remains ambiguous. This CDR3 comprises 15 residues. In germline, CDR1 is LGHNA, CDR2 YNFKEQ. V lost 0 bases, J lost 7 bases, and 13 bases lay in between. CDR3 in DNA: TGTGCCAGCAGCCAAGAAGTCGGGAGGGCTAACACCATATATTTT. It encodes CASSQEVGRANTIYF.

The gene calls are TRBV7-8 and TRBJ2-7; 7 positions agree with TRBD2. The CDR3 totals 15 residues. After removal of 3 bases from V and 9 bases from J, the junction contained 14 bases not matched to a gene. The germline V gene has CDR1 SGHVS and CDR2 FQNEAQ. The CDR3 is CASSLDRGRGRVQYF. Written as DNA, the CDR3 is TGTGCCAGCAGCTTGGATCGAGGGCGGGGGAGGGTGCAGTACTTC.

The chain couples TRBV10-3 to TRBJ1-1; TRBD1 might be the D (6 bases). V shed 7 bases and J shed 5 bases, with 17 bases lying between them. Germline V gene data show CDR1 as ENHRY and CDR2 as SYGVKD. This CDR3 region has 14 residues. The CDR3 nucleotides read TGTGCCATCAAATACAGGGACTGGGGGACTGAAGCTTTCTTT. Translating it yields CAIKYRDWGTEAFF.

In nucleotides, the CDR3 is TGTGCCAGCAGCACGGAGCGGGGCTATGGCTACACCTTC. Translation: CASSTERGYGYTF. The chain carries TRBV5-6 and TRBJ1-2; D remains ambiguous. With 4 bases removed from V and 4 bases from J, the gap between germline ends came to 11 bases. Germline lookup yields CDR1 SGHDT and CDR2 YYEEEE. This CDR3 comprises 13 residues.

The CDR3 DNA is TGTGCCAGCCAAGGGCAGCTCACAGATACGCAGTATTTT. Protein: CASQGQLTDTQYF. The chain employs TRBV7-2 and TRBJ2-3; D remains ambiguous. Per the germline V gene, CDR1 is SGHTA and CDR2 is FQGNSA. The CDR3 has 13 residues. V dropped 8 bases and J dropped 2 bases, with 11 bases sitting between them.

The rearrangement uses TRBV7-9 and TRBJ2-7; D is possibly TRBD1 or TRBD2 (8 bases each). Trimming shortened V by 5 bases and J by 4 bases, and 24 bases separated the two germline ends. CDR1 is SEHNR and CDR2 is FQNEAQ in the germline V gene (reference sequence). The CDR3 spans 17 residues. The CDR3 nucleotides are TGTGCCAGCAGCCTAACGGGGGGGGACAGGAACCCGTACGAGCAGTACTTC. Its translation is CASSLTGGDRNPYEQYF.

The rearrangement links TRBV7-6 to TRBJ2-1, with D tentatively TRBD1 or TRBD2 (5 bases each). Germline loops: CDR1 SGHVS, CDR2 FNYEAQ. The germline V and J ends were trimmed by 4 bases and 6 bases, with 10 bases remaining between them. This CDR3 has 13 amino acids. Written as DNA, the CDR3 is TGTGCCAGCAGCTACCGGGACGTCAATGAGCAGTTCTTC. Amino acids: CASSYRDVNEQFF. Together with reference TRBV7-6 and TRBJ2-1, the CDR3 gives the full variable domain: GAGVSQSPRYKVTKRGQDVALRCDPISGHVSLYWYRQALGQGPEFLTYFNYEAQQDKSGLPNDRFSAERPEGSISTLTIQRTEQRDSAMYRCASSYRDVNEQFFGPGTRLTVL.